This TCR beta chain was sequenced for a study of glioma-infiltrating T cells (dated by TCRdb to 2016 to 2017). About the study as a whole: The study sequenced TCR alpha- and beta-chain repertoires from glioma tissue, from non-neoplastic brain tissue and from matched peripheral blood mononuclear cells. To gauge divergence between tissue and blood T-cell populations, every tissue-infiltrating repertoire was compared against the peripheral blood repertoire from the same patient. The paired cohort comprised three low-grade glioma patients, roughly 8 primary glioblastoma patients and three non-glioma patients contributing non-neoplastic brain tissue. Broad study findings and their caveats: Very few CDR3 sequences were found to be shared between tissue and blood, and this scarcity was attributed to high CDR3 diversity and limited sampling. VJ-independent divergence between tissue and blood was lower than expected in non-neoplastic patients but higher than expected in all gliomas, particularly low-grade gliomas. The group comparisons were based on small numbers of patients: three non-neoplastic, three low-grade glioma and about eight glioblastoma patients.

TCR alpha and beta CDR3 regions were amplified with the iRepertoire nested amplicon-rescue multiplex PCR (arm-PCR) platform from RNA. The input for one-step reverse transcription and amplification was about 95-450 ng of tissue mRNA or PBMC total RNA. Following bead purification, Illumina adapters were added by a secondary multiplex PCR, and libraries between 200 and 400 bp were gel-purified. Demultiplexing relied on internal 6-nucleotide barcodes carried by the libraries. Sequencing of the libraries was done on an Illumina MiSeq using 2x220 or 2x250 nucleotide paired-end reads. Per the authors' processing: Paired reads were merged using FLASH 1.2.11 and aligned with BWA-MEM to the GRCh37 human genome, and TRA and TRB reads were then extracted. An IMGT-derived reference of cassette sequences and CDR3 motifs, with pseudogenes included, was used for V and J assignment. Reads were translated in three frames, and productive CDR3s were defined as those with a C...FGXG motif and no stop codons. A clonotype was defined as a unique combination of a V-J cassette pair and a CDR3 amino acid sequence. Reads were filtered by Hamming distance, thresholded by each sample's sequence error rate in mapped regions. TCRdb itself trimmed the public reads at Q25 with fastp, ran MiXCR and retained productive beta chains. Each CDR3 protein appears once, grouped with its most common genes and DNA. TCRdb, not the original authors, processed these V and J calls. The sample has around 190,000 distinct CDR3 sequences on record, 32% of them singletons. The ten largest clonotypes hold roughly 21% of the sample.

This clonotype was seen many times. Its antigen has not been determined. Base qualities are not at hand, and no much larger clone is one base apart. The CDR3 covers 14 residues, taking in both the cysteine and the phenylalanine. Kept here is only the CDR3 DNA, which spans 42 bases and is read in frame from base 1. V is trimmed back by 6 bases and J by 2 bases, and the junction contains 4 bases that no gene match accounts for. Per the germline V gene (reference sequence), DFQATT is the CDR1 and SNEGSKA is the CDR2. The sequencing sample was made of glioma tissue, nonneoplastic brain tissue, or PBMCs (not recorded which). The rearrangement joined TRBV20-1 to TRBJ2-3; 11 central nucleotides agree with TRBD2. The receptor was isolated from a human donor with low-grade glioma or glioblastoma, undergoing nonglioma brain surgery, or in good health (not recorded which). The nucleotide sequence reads TGCAGTGCCATACTAGCGGGAGCCACAGATACGCAGTATTTT. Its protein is CSAILAGATDTQYF.